The rows below give T cell receptor beta chains drawn from one sample of a study of OX40 agonist ivuxolimab in advanced cancers. Assay used: immunoSEQ multiplex PCR; TCRdb lists only in-frame clones, some missing. The profile shows about 39,000 clones, roughly 90% of them singletons. The sample here was CD4+ or CD8+ T cells sorted from blood, taken in a trial of the OX40 agonist ivuxolimab. The receptors were gathered from an adult with an advanced solid tumor such as melanoma, head and neck, liver or kidney cancer. Both conserved end residues are part of each CDR3. The size entry is marked missing in some rows and otherwise reads once, few, many or a size class.

V | size | CDR3
TRBV19 | . | CASSPLLAGENEQFF
TRBV27 | . | CASSFAGPSYEQYF
TRBV9 | . | CASSDGMGTDTQYF
TRBV28 | . | CASSLLASEQYF
TRBV11-2 | . | CASSFRVDEQFF
TRBV6-4 | . | CASYSGPLGGPDTQYF
TRBV7-9 | once | CASSPLQGGPNYGYTF
TRBV6-5 | . | CATGQGTYEQYF
TRBV27 | . | CASSQGGSYEQYF
TRBV27 | . | CASSIQGEAFF
TRBV11-3 | . | CASSYTGSYEQYF
TRBV7-9 | . | CASSLEDSNYEQYF
TRBV27 | . | CASSLSLAGTNYGYTF
TRBV7-2 | . | CASSSPKDFEETQYF
TRBV10-2 | . | CASSAPGTIPYEQYF
TRBV29-1 | . | CSVGELTEAFF
TRBV28 | . | CASSRTSGAGETQYF
TRBV11-2 | . | CASSLDPSGNYGYTF
TRBV4-1 | . | CASSQEWGPPKGYTF
TRBV28 | . | CASSFPQTVTSYEQYF
TRBV2 | . | CASKSGSGSYNEQFF
TRBV27 | . | CASSLSQGNQPQHF
TRBV19 | . | CASRTGAYEQYF
TRBV5-5 | . | CASSLSPSYEQYF
TRBV9 | once | CASSSSLGPVSNTGELFF
TRBV19 | . | CASSISGYGYTF
TRBV19 | . | CASSSGGDRAWNEQFF
TRBV28 | . | CASTSVAGTDIWRSKNIQYF
TRBV28 | . | CASSPGAAYEQYF
TRBV28 | . | CASSFGGSYEQYF
TRBV11-3 | . | CASSLGGTGGNEQFF
TRBV30 | . | CAWVAAYNEQFF
TRBV6-5 | . | CASSSYGGGETQYF
TRBV14 | . | CASSQEGLVSNEQFF
TRBV9 | . | CASSVGASELSSYNEQFF
TRBV27 | once | CASSLFAQADTQYF
TRBV27 | . | CASSWGTGGYEQYF
TRBV27 | once | CASSPAYIDEQFF
TRBV6-5 | . | CASRTGLNTEAFF
TRBV19 | . | CASSLSVAGGTDTQYF
TRBV5-6 | . | CASSLVLDSHEQYF
TRBV4-1 | once | CASSLYGARTVGTGELFF
TRBV2 | . | CASSGRTVWNEQFF
TRBV9 | . | CASSPSLAGTSGANVLTF